This TCR beta chain was retrieved from a study of OX40 agonist ivuxolimab in advanced cancers. Findings of the study overall: Certain nonresponding patients likewise had low normalized T-cell clonal expansion. The study found that CD8+ T cells averaged more expanded clones than CD4+. In the 0.1 to 3.0 mg/kg range, CD4+ and CD8+ blood T cells had expanded clonally by week 6.

Clones were read by immunoSEQ multiplex PCR, and TCRdb kept only the in-frame ones, dropping some. The profile covers tens of thousands of clones, with roughly 82% appearing a single time and about 2.1% taken by the ten largest. V was pared by 6 bases and J by 0 bases, with 3 bases of the junction left unmatched. The CDR3 spans 14 residues. From germline, CDR1 is SEHNR and CDR2 FQNEAQ (reference sequence). Points on this clone: Its cognate antigen is unknown.

The input for sequencing was CD4+ or CD8+ T cells sorted from blood, taken in a trial of the OX40 agonist ivuxolimab. The TCR was taken from an adult with an advanced solid tumor such as melanoma, head and neck, liver or kidney cancer. The chain joins TRBV7-9 to TRBJ1-2; 8 bases are a match to TRBD1. The CDR3 region is CASSTGGANYGYTF. The CDR3 nucleotides are TGTGCCAGCAGTACAGGGGGAGCTAACTATGGCTACACCTTC.